This T cell receptor (beta chain) was recorded in a study of blood T cell repertoires in COVID-19 (dated by TCRdb to the early 2020s). About the full investigation: The collaborator samples originated in the United States, Italy and Spain and spanned the acute and convalescent phases of COVID-19. Where available, HLA class I and class II types were obtained from metadata supplied by the sample provider rather than from assay-based typing. The repertoires were released in a freely available public database intended as a resource for research on the immune response to SARS-CoV-2. Deeply sampled blood TCRbeta repertoires from subjects exposed to, actively infected with, or recovered from COVID-19 were included in the dataset. The prospective study material was composed of cDNA or gDNA derived from T cells, B-cell-depleted T cells, or PBMCs. A de-identified subject ID, COVID-19 status, age in years and sex were almost always included in the sample metadata. The samples were drawn from two sources: the first 160 participants of the ongoing ImmuneRACE study, and 950 to 1,500 subjects contributed by 6 global collaborators.

Summary of the overall study and its limitations: The amount of clinical and demographic metadata varied by source and participant and was provided uncurated.

In Seattle, one collaborating source enrolled patients while the infection was active and tracked those patients longitudinally over the course of disease. The collaborating institutions used their own protocols to collect whole blood in K2EDTA tubes. For TCRbeta analysis, collaborators shipped samples as frozen whole blood, isolated PBMCs, or DNA extracted from either of those sample types. The germline V gene encodes CDR1 MNHEY and CDR2 SVGEGT. V and J are trimmed by 0 bases and 0 bases, and the gene matches miss 19 bases of the junction. Counted from cysteine to phenylalanine, this CDR3 has 21 amino acids. Just the 63-base CDR3 DNA is kept, in frame starting at base 1. The immunoSEQ Assay, a bias-controlled multiplex PCR, was used to amplify TCRbeta CDR3 regions from genomic DNA. In the authors' own workflow: Nucleated cell counts per sample were estimated from amplification of reference gene primers within the assay. To quantify the absolute abundance of each unique TCRbeta CDR3 rearrangement, sequence reads were collapsed and filtered. For each sample, productive Simpson clonality was calculated as the square root of Simpson's diversity index over productive rearrangements. In TCRdb, the immuneACCESS table is reduced to in-frame sequences with V and J assigned. These tables do not hold every clone; where another copy was compared, an unresolved V gene accounts for under half, and the others remain unexplained. That table supplies the V and J calls and clone size; D and trimming were determined from the DNA. This sample has some 520,000 clones in its table, and about 91% of those were observed once. The top ten hold around 0.92% of the sample.

Note on this clone: Its specific antigen is unknown. The record has no base qualities; no much larger clone is one base away.

The chain is encoded by TRBV6-2 or TRBV6-3 joined to TRBJ1-1; 7 nucleotides in the junction match TRBD1. The TCR was taken from a man between 18 and 29 years old with COVID-19, enrolled during active disease. The sample taken for sequencing was peripheral blood. The CDR3 protein is CASSYSKMGIRDREMNTEAFF. The sequenced DNA: TGTGCCAGCAGTTACTCGAAAATGGGGATCCGGGACAGAGAAATGAACACTGAAGCTTTCTTT.